This T cell receptor beta chain appears in the sequencing data of a study of T-cell reconstitution after alpha-beta-depleted transplantation in children. Study-level results: When one year had passed after transplant, most T-cell counts and diversity came from newly produced T cells.

As regards this clonotype: The antigen is undetermined.

This CDR3 is 16 amino acids long. The V gene's germline CDR1 is PRHDT and CDR2 FYEKMQ (reference sequence). Trimming cost V 2 bases and J 2 bases, with 14 bases left between them. The TCRbeta library incorporated unique molecular identifiers. In TCRdb, the PCR reads were re-called with MiXCR into one record per CDR3 protein. The table records 610,000 or so distinct CDR3 sequences, about a quarter of them present only once. The genes are TRBV13 and TRBJ2-3; unclear D gene. Sequencing was performed on PBMCs, taken before TCRalphabeta/CD19-depleted stem cell transplant. This TCR was recovered from a boy under three years old with Wiskott-Aldrich syndrome, due to receive a stem cell transplant. CDR3 nucleotide sequence: TGTGCCAGCAGCTTAACGTGGAGCAGGAACACAGATACGCAGTATTTT. It yields the protein CASSLTWSRNTDTQYF.